The source of this TCR beta chain is a study of T cells expressing NK-cell markers. For the study at large: Sorted CD3+CD56+NKG2C+, CD3+CD56+NKG2C- and CD3+CD56-NKG2C+ T-cell subsets were beta-chain profiled. HCMV seropositivity marked seven of the eight sequenced donors; one was seronegative. The study's findings and limits: Of CD8+ T cells, about 1.0-8% belonged to dominant NKG2C+ clonotypes in several donors.

The germline V gene has CDR1 DFQATT and CDR2 SNEGSKA (reference sequence). This CDR3 has 15 amino acids. Regarding this clonotype: The target antigen is unknown.

Making the TCR beta cDNA relied on 5'RACE template switching with UMIs. For each CDR3 protein, TCRdb gives one entry from its re-call of the 5' RACE reads, without DNA. Here the sample table reports 300,000 to 500,000 distinct CDR3 sequences. The chain couples TRBV20-1 to TRBJ1-5; TCRdb reports TRBD1, a call that lacks DNA to check it against. The source is a woman aged 45-65 years in good health. Specimen: blood T cells: a sorted CD56 or NKG2C T cell subset, CD4+ or CD8+ T cells, or bulk PBMC T cells (not recorded which). The CDR3 is CSAIAGTGLNQPQHF.